One T cell receptor (beta chain) is described in this entry. As yet, its antigen is unknown. V was clipped by 6 bases and J by 6 bases, with 9 bases between them. This CDR3 is 12 amino acids long. Germline CDR1 reads KGHSH; CDR2 reads LQKENI. Data came from immunoSEQ multiplex PCR; TCRdb stores just in-frame clones and leaves some out. The repertoire holds about 110,000 clones, roughly 85% seen once, with around 3% in the top ten. The data originate from a study of T cell responses to AZD1222 COVID-19 vaccine. For the study at large: Analysis merged second doses at about 4 or about 12 weeks.

Study-level points and caveats: Dominant CD4 TCR responses targeted spike regions 160-218 and 743-854. The donor group comprised mostly white British people and more females; the analysis possibly underestimated clonal diversity.

The specimen comprised peripheral blood, sampled on day 0 of AZD1222 vaccination. The chain carries TRBV18 and TRBJ1-5; D remains ambiguous. This receptor was obtained from an adult in good health. Here the CDR3 DNA reads TGTGCCAGCTCGCTCGGCGGTCAGCCCCAGCATTTT. Translation: CASSLGGQPQHF.